A selection of T cell receptor beta chains follows, all from one sample in a study of PD-1 blockade in classical Hodgkin lymphoma. Measured with immunoSEQ multiplex PCR; TCRdb has only the in-frame clones, and not every one. The table records 25,000 to 35,000 clones, around 83% of them present only once. Here the sequenced sample was CD4+ T cells from blood, taken before the fourth cycle of nivolumab. Every receptor here comes from a human donor with classical Hodgkin lymphoma. CDR3s include the opening cysteine and the closing phenylalanine or tryptophan. Each record gives: D gene, clone size, J gene, V gene, CDR3 protein, CDR3 DNA. The D gene is left open where the match is weak. Clone size is given for some rows only: seen once, a few or many times, or a class if the clone is expanded.

.	.	TRBJ1-3	TRBV18	CASSRDGFSGNTIYF	TGTGCCAGCTCACGTGACGGCTTCTCTGGAAACACCATATATTTT
.	.	TRBJ1-2	TRBV28	CASSLHGTRGGYGYTF	TGTGCCAGCAGTTTACATGGGACGAGAGGAGGCTATGGCTACACCTTC
.	once	TRBJ2-5	TRBV5-1	CASREAETQYF	TGCGCCAGCAGGGAGGCTGAGACCCAGTACTTC
.	.	TRBJ2-3	TRBV2	CASNLFQGTDTQYF	TGTGCCAGCAACCTATTTCAGGGGACAGATACGCAGTATTTT
.	.	TRBJ2-3	TRBV7-2	CASSLGKGVLRTDTQYF	TGTGCCAGCAGCTTAGGGAAGGGGGTTCTCCGGACAGATACGCAGTATTTT
.	.	TRBJ2-2	TRBV5-5	CASSSSGTNTGELFF	TGTGCCAGCAGCTCGTCCGGGACGAACACCGGGGAGCTGTTTTTT
.	.	TRBJ1-5	TRBV6-5	CASSQGGQPQHF	TGTGCCAGCAGCCAGGGAGGGCAGCCCCAGCATTTT
TRBD1	.	TRBJ2-3	TRBV20-1	CSAHRGDTQYF	TGCAGTGCTCACAGGGGCGATACGCAGTATTTT
.	few	TRBJ1-5	TRBV6-1	CASSEVADYNQPQHF	TGTGCCAGCAGTGAAGTCGCAGACTATAATCAGCCCCAGCATTTT
.	.	TRBJ2-7	TRBV10-2	CASRGPGPSYEQYF	TGCGCCAGCAGAGGGCCGGGGCCATCCTACGAGCAGTACTTC
TRBD2	once	TRBJ2-7	TRBV7-2	CASSLREGLAGTATYEQYF	TGTGCCAGCAGCCTGCGGGAGGGACTAGCGGGGACCGCGACCTACGAGCAGTACTTC
.	.	TRBJ1-4	TRBV6-5	CASRILQEEKLFF	TGTGCCAGCAGGATCTTACAGGAAGAAAAACTGTTTTTT
TRBD1	.	TRBJ1-3	TRBV6-1	CASIRGGAENTIYF	TGTGCCAGCATCAGGGGGGGTGCGGAAAACACCATATATTTT
TRBD2	.	TRBJ2-1	TRBV7-3	CASSLDGTLAGGEQFF	TGTGCCAGCAGCTTAGATGGGACACTAGCGGGAGGTGAGCAGTTCTTC
TRBD1	.	TRBJ2-5	TRBV5-8	CASSWTGGVSSQETQYF	TGTGCCAGCAGCTGGACAGGGGGGGTTTCGTCTCAAGAGACCCAGTACTTC
TRBD2	.	TRBJ2-7	TRBV28	CASGKGLAGGQSSYEQYF	TGTGCCAGCGGAAAGGGCTTAGCGGGAGGTCAAAGCTCCTACGAGCAGTACTTC
.	.	TRBJ2-7	TRBV9	CASSVDSREAPRAYEQYF	TGTGCCAGCAGCGTAGATAGTAGGGAGGCCCCCCGCGCCTACGAGCAGTACTTC
TRBD1	.	TRBJ1-1	TRBV10-3	CATRTGGKNTEAFF	TGTGCCACTAGGACAGGGGGGAAAAACACTGAAGCTTTCTTT
TRBD1	.	TRBJ2-2	TRBV6-1	CASSGTGNTGELFF	TGTGCCAGCAGCGGGACAGGGAACACCGGGGAGCTGTTTTTT
TRBD1	.	TRBJ2-3	TRBV28	CASSSYRGRRVDTQYF	TGTGCCAGCAGTTCCTACAGGGGGCGACGGGTAGATACGCAGTATTTT
.	.	TRBJ2-5	TRBV7-9	CASSLGVSTDQETQYF	TGTGCCAGCAGCTTAGGGGTTAGCACGGATCAAGAGACCCAGTACTTC
.	.	TRBJ1-2	TRBV5-1	CASSSGGNYGYTF	TGCGCCAGCAGTTCCGGGGGAAACTATGGCTACACCTTC
TRBD1	.	TRBJ1-1	TRBV5-1	CASSLVGQGRTEAFF	TGCGCCAGCAGCTTGGTGGGACAGGGTAGGACTGAAGCTTTCTTT
.	.	TRBJ1-4	TRBV5-1	CASSFTGVNEKLFF	TGCGCCAGCAGCTTCACGGGTGTGAATGAAAAACTGTTTTTT
.	.	TRBJ1-4	TRBV28	CASEQKRMTNEKLFF	TGTGCCAGCGAACAGAAGAGGATGACTAATGAAAAACTGTTTTTT
.	.	TRBJ1-1	TRBV2	CASSVGRSGGNTEAFF	TGTGCCAGCAGTGTTGGCAGGAGCGGTGGAAACACTGAAGCTTTCTTT
TRBD1	.	TRBJ2-3	TRBV5-5	CASSLDRVRTDTQYF	TGTGCCAGCAGCCTAGACAGGGTGAGAACAGATACGCAGTATTTT
.	.	TRBJ2-7	TRBV28	CASSSLYEQYF	TGTGCCAGCAGTTCCCTCTACGAGCAGTACTTC
.	few	TRBJ2-3	TRBV5-1	CASRPLGGDTQYF	TGCGCCAGCAGACCACTGGGGGGAGATACGCAGTATTTT
TRBD1	.	TRBJ1-2	TRBV5-6	CASSLGQPNYGYTF	TGTGCCAGCAGCCTGGGACAGCCTAACTATGGCTACACCTTC
.	once	TRBJ1-4	TRBV7-2	CASSLVVNSEKLFF	TGTGCCAGCAGCTTAGTCGTCAATAGTGAAAAACTGTTTTTT
TRBD1	.	TRBJ2-3	TRBV28	CASSPLRGRASTDTQYF	TGTGCCAGCAGCCCCCTCAGGGGGCGGGCTAGCACAGATACGCAGTATTTT
.	.	TRBJ1-2	TRBV5-1	CASSPSPLTYSYGYTF	TGCGCCAGCAGCCCCTCGCCGCTAACGTACTCCTATGGCTACACCTTC
.	.	TRBJ1-2	TRBV19	CASTWKRGTTNYGYTF	TGTGCCAGTACTTGGAAGCGCGGGACTACTAACTATGGCTACACCTTC
.	once	TRBJ2-7	TRBV6-1	CASSRGRPTYEQYF	TGTGCCAGCAGTAGGGGACGCCCGACCTACGAGCAGTACTTC
TRBD1	.	TRBJ2-5	TRBV2	CASRDRTQGPQYF	TGTGCCAGCAGGGACAGGACCCAGGGGCCCCAGTACTTC
TRBD2	.	TRBJ2-1	TRBV20-1	CSAYSGGQQFF	TGCAGTGCTTATAGCGGGGGCCAGCAGTTCTTC
.	once	TRBJ2-3	TRBV30	CAWRQGGTDTQYF	TGTGCCTGGAGGCAGGGGGGTACAGATACGCAGTATTTT